The rows below give T cell receptor beta chains drawn from one sample of a study of Tregs in tolerant kidney transplant recipients. Produced via immunoSEQ multiplex PCR; TCRdb's table is partial and in-frame only. The data show roughly 66,000 clones, over 85% seen once. The sequencing used CD8+ T cells from blood, collected before the transplant. Receptor source: a human donor who received a combined kidney and bone marrow transplant. The conserved cysteine and the conserved F or W are not part of the CDR3 here.

v_call	j_call	cdr3_aa
TRBV14	TRBJ2-7	ASSQEWTGGSYEQY
TRBV9	TRBJ2-2	ASSVSGTGELF
TRBV19	TRBJ1-2	ASLPLGTLNYGYT
TRBV11-2	TRBJ1-1	ASSRGYTEAF
TRBV25-1	TRBJ1-2	ASSELDSSYGYT
TRBV4-3	TRBJ2-7	ASSHAFAGSSYEQY
TRBV7-9	TRBJ2-1	ASSPRISSGGLYNEQF
TRBV13	TRBJ1-1	ASSSGRGTEAF
TRBV6-4	TRBJ2-3	ASSELASGGSDTQY
TRBV27	TRBJ2-1	ASGLAGGISYNEQF
TRBV5-1	TRBJ2-7	ASSLEGSSYEQY
TRBV27	TRBJ2-7	ASTSLNYEQY
TRBV15	TRBJ1-1	ATSRDHTGLLDRIGEAF
TRBV10-3	TRBJ1-2	AIIKTQGEDYGYT
TRBV4-1	TRBJ2-1	ASSQLYNEQF
TRBV13	TRBJ2-3	ASSLRWNHTDTQY
TRBV28	TRBJ2-2	ASSFYRNTGELF
TRBV4-3	TRBJ2-3	ASSQGDRENTDTQY
TRBV25-1	TRBJ2-3	ASSELEREGPDTQY
TRBV14	TRBJ1-2	ASSQVYTGPILNYGYT
TRBV6-1	TRBJ2-7	ATKRGGEQY
TRBV10-1	TRBJ2-1	ASAEQVPRYHEQF
TRBV28	TRBJ2-7	ASSSLRGYEQY
TRBV19	TRBJ1-5	ASSNNQPQH
TRBV28	TRBJ1-5	ASSLLGGLGNQPQH
TRBV13	TRBJ2-7	ASSLALGQGSYEQY
TRBV19	TRBJ2-7	ASSIYSLYEQY
TRBV4-1	TRBJ1-6	ASSHLLGTGDSPLH
TRBV4-3	TRBJ1-6	ASSQDQGVGSPLH
TRBV6-5	TRBJ1-1	ASSWAGEGKTEAF
TRBV27	TRBJ1-1	ASSIHGNTEAF
TRBV5-4	TRBJ2-2	ASGDATGPNTGELF
TRBV5-6	TRBJ2-7	ASSLGGGYYEQY
TRBV27	TRBJ2-1	ASSPSGTGSYNEQF
TRBV6-1	TRBJ2-7	ASSEWQSVGYEQY
TRBV7-9	TRBJ2-1	ASSFSTYNEQF
TRBV4-3	TRBJ2-7	ASGNGLAGSEQY
TRBV7-9	TRBJ1-3	ASSYGTGENTIY
TRBV30	TRBJ2-2	AWKTGTHGTGELF
TRBV6-1	TRBJ1-5	ASSGQGASQPQH
TRBV5-1	TRBJ1-1	ASSPDRGPEAF
TRBV4-1	TRBJ2-7	ASSQVSRDSTYEQY
TRBV7-2	TRBJ1-2	ASSWNLDRANYGYT
TRBV11-2	TRBJ2-3	ASSSAGSSTDTQY
TRBV4-1	TRBJ1-3	ASSHPGWDTIY
TRBV7-8	TRBJ1-5	ASSLGQVGPQH
TRBV7-8	TRBJ2-1	ASSPGTSLYNEQF
TRBV27	TRBJ1-1	ASSLRGWTMNTEAF
TRBV5-6	TRBJ2-1	ASSSLAGYQF
TRBV4-1	TRBJ2-5	ASSQDFPAGLGRETQY
TRBV29-1	TRBJ2-1	SARPGQSLTYNEQF
TRBV4-2	TRBJ1-1	ASTPRPGQKNTEAF
TRBV27	TRBJ1-2	ASSLLPDYYGYT
TRBV7-6	TRBJ2-2	ASSFTDSNTGELF
TRBV6-6	TRBJ2-3	ASSYSTDTFGTQY
TRBV7-2	TRBJ1-2	ASSPAGTGSYGYT
TRBV2	TRBJ2-7	ASIASGGARSYEQY
TRBV5-4	TRBJ2-1	ASRTRDSTYNEQF
TRBV19	TRBJ2-1	ASSTRGRVPYNEQF